In this sample, the clone carrying this T cell receptor beta chain turned up many times. This specimen comes from a study of T cell repertoires in cytomegalovirus infection. Via MiXCR, TCRdb re-called the reads, giving one row per CDR3 protein. The sample lists 150,000 to 200,000 distinct CDR3 sequences, around 20% seen once, with 2.5% to 3% in the top ten. The CDR3 extends over 15 amino acids. The ends were cut back, 1 base at V and 4 bases at J, with 14 bases in the middle. Germline V gene lookup returns CDR1 SGHDT and CDR2 YYEEEE. The J gene is TRBJ1-2, the V gene TRBV5-6; possibly TRBD1 for D (5 bases). The specimen was PBMCs. The clonotype comes from a human donor in good health (CMV status not recorded). Some clones in this sample may be carry-over from other donors' samples. The CDR3 sequence: CASSLNPVGGYGYTF. In DNA form, the CDR3 reads TGTGCCAGCAGCTTGAACCCCGTGGGGGGCTATGGCTACACCTTC.